This T cell receptor (beta chain) was identified in a study of T cell changes during pregnancy in multiple sclerosis. The CDR3 sequence is 15 residues long. In germline, CDR1 is MGHRA, CDR2 YSYEKL. V lost 1 base and J 0 bases, leaving 9 bases between the germline ends. Profiled with immunoSEQ multiplex PCR; TCRdb holds only in-frame clones, not every one. The sample yields around 100,000 clones, 80% to 95% seen once. This clonotype was obtained from a female donor with multiple sclerosis, enrolled in a pregnancy study. The chain has TRBV4-1 and TRBJ1-2; D is undetermined. The sample in question was peripheral blood, obtained in the third trimester of pregnancy. The CDR3 nucleotides read TGCGCCAGCAGCCAAGCTGGCCAGTCTAACTATGGCTACACCTTC. The encoded protein is CASSQAGQSNYGYTF.